This T cell receptor beta chain was recovered during a study of blood T cell repertoires in COVID-19. At least ten counts were recorded for this clone. CDR1 is SQVTM and CDR2 is ANQGSEA in the germline V gene. With 1 base removed from V and 4 bases from J, the gap between germline ends came to 18 bases. The CDR3 is 16 amino acids. Using immunoSEQ multiplex PCR, the repertoire was profiled, and TCRdb retains in-frame clones only, with some absent. The sample yields nearly 25,000 clones, approximately 72% seen once. Sequenced material: peripheral blood. V and J are TRBV29-1 and TRBJ2-3; weak D call: TRBD1 (7 bases). The TCR was taken from a woman older than 75 with acute or convalescent COVID-19. CDR3 in DNA: TGCAGCGTTGAAGGGGGAGGCAGGGGGATAGCAGATACGCAGTATTTT. Protein: CSVEGGGRGIADTQYF.